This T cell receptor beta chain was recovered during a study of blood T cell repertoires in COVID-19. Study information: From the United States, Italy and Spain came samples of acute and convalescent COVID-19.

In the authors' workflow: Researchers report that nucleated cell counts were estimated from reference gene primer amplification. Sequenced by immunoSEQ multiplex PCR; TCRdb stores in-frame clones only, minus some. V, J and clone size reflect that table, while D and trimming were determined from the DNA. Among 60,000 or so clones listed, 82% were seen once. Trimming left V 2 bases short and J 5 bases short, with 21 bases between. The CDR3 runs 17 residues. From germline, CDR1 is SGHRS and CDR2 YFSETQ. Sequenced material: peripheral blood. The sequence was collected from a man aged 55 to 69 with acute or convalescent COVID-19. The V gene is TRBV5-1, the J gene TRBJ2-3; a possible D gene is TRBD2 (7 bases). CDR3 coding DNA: TGCGCCAGCAGCTTTGGAGCGTCGGGGGGCAAGGGAGATACGCAGTATTTT. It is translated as CASSFGASGGKGDTQYF.